This TCR beta chain derives from a study of read filtering for tumor transcriptome and immune sequencing. Molecular barcoded adaptors covering alpha/delta and beta/gamma chains were used on around 370 ng RNA. TCRdb passed the reads through MiXCR, listing each CDR3 protein once. Of some 130,000 distinct CDR3 sequences listed, roughly an eighth are singletons. Germline-derived CDR1 and CDR2 are SQVTM and ANQGSEA. V shed 4 bases and J shed 7 bases, with 10 bases lying between them. The CDR3 covers 11 residues. The sequence came from a donor over 35 with multiple myeloma. The chain combines TRBV29-1 with TRBJ1-2; D is perhaps TRBD1 (6 bases). Sequenced input: a population of CD138-negative cells sorted from bone marrow. The CDR3 loop reads CSVGQDCGYTF. The CDR3 DNA reads TGCAGCGTTGGACAGGACTGTGGCTACACCTTC. Full variable domain (remainder filled in from reference TRBV29-1 and TRBJ1-2): SAVISQKPSRDICQRGTSLTIQCQVDSQVTMMFWYRQQPGQSLTLIATANQGSEATYESGFVIDKFPISRPNLTFSTLTVSNMSPEDSSIYLCSVGQDCGYTFGSGTRLTVV.